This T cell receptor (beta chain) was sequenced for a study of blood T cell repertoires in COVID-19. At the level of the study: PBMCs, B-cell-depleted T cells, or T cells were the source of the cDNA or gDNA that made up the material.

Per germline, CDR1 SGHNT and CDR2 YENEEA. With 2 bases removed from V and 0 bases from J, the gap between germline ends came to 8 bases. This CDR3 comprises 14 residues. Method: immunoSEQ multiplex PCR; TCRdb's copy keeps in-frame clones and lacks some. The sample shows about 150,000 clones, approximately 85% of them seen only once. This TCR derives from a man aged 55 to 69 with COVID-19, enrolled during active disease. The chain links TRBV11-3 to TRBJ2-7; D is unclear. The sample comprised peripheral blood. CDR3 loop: CASSLQADSYEQYF. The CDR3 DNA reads TGTGCCAGCAGCTTACAGGCCGACTCCTACGAGCAGTACTTC.